These 27 T cell receptor beta chains share one sample of origin, sequenced in a study of blood T cell repertoires in COVID-19. Some clones are missing from TCRdb's copy, which holds only in-frame ones; the method was immunoSEQ multiplex PCR. The sample holds a few hundred thousand clones, about 89% seen once. Sequences were obtained from peripheral blood. The origin of the receptors is a woman in her thirties with COVID-19, enrolled during active disease.

The chain links TRBV5-1 to TRBJ1-6, with a tentative D call TRBD1 (5 bases). This CDR3 contains 13 residues. The V end was cut by 3 bases, the J end by 14 bases, with 15 bases between. Per the germline V gene, CDR1 is SGHRS and CDR2 is YFSETQ. The CDR3 here is CASSSGDSETLHF. In DNA, the CDR3 is TGCGCCAGCAGCTCCGGGGACTCAGAGACCCTCCACTTT.

In regard to this clone: Other nucleotide sequences in the sample specify the same CDR3. The gene calls are TRBV7-2 and TRBJ1-3, with D uncertain. Between the trimmed V and J ends, which lost 5 bases and 0 bases, there was a span of 8 bases. CDR1 and CDR2 from the germline V gene are SGHTA and FQGNSA. The CDR3 sequence is 14 residues long. CDR3 amino acids: CASSPTNSGNTIYF. Here the CDR3 DNA reads TGTGCCAGCAGCCCTACCAACTCTGGAAACACCATATATTTT.

This sequence joins TRBV7-8 and TRBJ2-5; 9 nucleotides align to TRBD2. After removal of 5 bases from V and 5 bases from J, the junction contained 3 bases not matched to a gene. Germline lookup yields CDR1 SGHVS and CDR2 FQNEAQ. The CDR3 is 13 amino acids. Written as DNA, the CDR3 is TGTGCCAGCAGCCCCAGCGGGGGGGAGACCCAGTACTTC. Amino acids: CASSPSGGETQYF.

The V and J genes are TRBV9 and TRBJ1-1; no firm D call. Deletions cut 0 bases from V and 0 bases from J, with 12 bases between. Germline CDR1 and CDR2: SGDLS and YYNGEE. The CDR3 spans 16 residues. CDR3 protein: CASSVGAIGMNTEAFF. DNA of the CDR3: TGTGCCAGCAGCGTAGGGGCGATCGGGATGAACACTGAAGCTTTCTTT.

The count of this clone is one. J is TRBJ1-4 and V is TRBV6-5, with a weak D call TRBD1 (6 bases). The CDR3 covers 14 residues. Trimming stripped 10 bases from V and 5 bases from J, with 17 bases between. Germline V gene data show CDR1 as MNHEY and CDR2 as SVGAGI. Here the CDR3 reads CATKGGGPNEKLFF. The CDR3 coding sequence is TGTGCCACCAAAGGGGGGGGCCCCAATGAAAAACTGTTTTTT.

The chain uses TRBV9 and TRBJ1-3; no firm D call. The CDR3 has 16 residues. Trimming stripped 1 base from V and 2 bases from J, with 13 bases between. Germline CDR1 is SGDLS and CDR2 is YYNGEE. CDR3 in DNA: TGTGCCAGCAGCGTAAGGAGCACCGCCACTGGAAACACCATATATTTT. Encoded protein: CASSVRSTATGNTIYF.

This chain uses TRBV7-2 with TRBJ2-5, with 13 bases that match TRBD2. Trimming cost V 5 bases and J 2 bases; bases outside gene matches: 5. There are 16 residues in the CDR3. Per germline, CDR1 SGHTA and CDR2 FQGNSA. The CDR3 region is CASSLATSGGQETQYF. The DNA of the CDR3 is TGTGCCAGCAGCCTCGCGACTAGCGGGGGGCAAGAGACCCAGTACTTC.

The chain combines TRBV5-5 with TRBJ2-7; 7 bases match TRBD1. Trimming at V came to 5 bases and at J to 2 bases, leaving 13 bases not matched to a gene. The CDR3 is 16 amino acids. Germline lookup yields CDR1 SGHKS and CDR2 YYEKEE (reference sequence). The CDR3 region has the DNA TGTGCCAGCAGTATCGGACAGGTCTTGTCGCCCTACGAGCAGTACTTC. Its protein product is CASSIGQVLSPYEQYF.

The chain uses TRBV5-4 and TRBJ1-4, with D possibly being TRBD1 (5 bases). The CDR3 length is 12 residues. Germline loops: CDR1 SGHNT, CDR2 YYREEE (reference sequence). The ends were cut back, 7 bases at V and 4 bases at J, with 8 bases in the middle. CDR3 sequence reads: CASGGDNEKLFF. DNA for the CDR3: TGTGCCAGCGGAGGGGATAATGAAAAACTGTTTTTT.

The rearrangement links TRBV28 to TRBJ2-5; possibly TRBD2 for D (8 bases). Looked up from germline, CDR1 is MDHEN and CDR2 is SYDVKM. This CDR3 region has 15 residues. The V end lost 10 bases, the J end lost 2 bases, and 20 bases lay between the germline ends. CDR3 in amino acids: CATKGASSGQETQYF. The DNA for the CDR3 is TGTGCCACCAAGGGGGCCTCTAGCGGGCAAGAGACCCAGTACTTC.

This clone appeared a single time. The chain links TRBV5-6 to TRBJ2-7; D possibly corresponds to TRBD1 (5 bases). Germline V gene lookup returns CDR1 SGHDT and CDR2 YYEEEE. V was shortened by 0 bases and J by 1 base, with 14 bases between the two germline ends. This CDR3 contains 16 residues. CDR3: CASSLVGQAISYEQYV. Here the CDR3 DNA reads TGTGCCAGCAGCTTGGTGGGGCAAGCTATTTCCTACGAGCAGTACGTC.

The rearrangement joins TRBV29-1 to TRBJ2-1; TRBD1 matches at 9 bases. The germline gives CDR1 SQVTM, CDR2 ANQGSEA. The CDR3 totals 14 residues. With 2 bases clipped from V and 8 bases from J, the junction kept 7 bases outside the gene matches. Written as DNA, the CDR3 is TGCAGCGTTGAAATGTTGGGACAGGGCGATGAGCAGTTCTTC. Protein product: CSVEMLGQGDEQFF.

Notes on this clone: Distinct nucleotide sequences in the sample also encode this CDR3. This CDR3 reads CASSLGVAGGAYNEQFF. CDR3 DNA: TGTGCCAGCAGCTTAGGGGTAGCGGGAGGGGCCTACAATGAGCAGTTCTTC. The chain joins TRBV11-3 to TRBJ2-1, with 11 bases that match TRBD2. The junction had 4 bases not matched to a gene; V was cut back by 1 base and J by 2 bases. The V gene's germline CDR1 is SGHNT and CDR2 YENEEA. This CDR3 contains 17 residues.

This chain connects TRBV9 to TRBJ2-3; 11 positions match TRBD2. Germline V gives CDR1 SGDLS, CDR2 YYNGEE. The CDR3 is made up of 16 amino acids. After removal of 1 base from V and 5 bases from J, the junction contained 6 bases not matched to a gene. The CDR3 region is CASSVSIAGGLDTQYF. DNA for the CDR3: TGTGCCAGCAGCGTATCGATAGCGGGAGGGCTAGATACGCAGTATTTT.

The chain employs TRBV7-9 and TRBJ1-1; a weak D match, TRBD1 (6 bases). V lost 4 bases to trimming and J lost 1 base, with 13 bases between them. Per the germline V gene, CDR1 is SEHNR and CDR2 is FQNEAQ (reference sequence). The CDR3 is 15 amino acids. The CDR3 DNA reads TGTGCCAGCAGCTCGACCAGGGGACCGAACACTGAAGCTTTCTTT. Translated: CASSSTRGPNTEAFF.

V usage is TRBV7-8 and J usage is TRBJ2-1; D perhaps matches TRBD2 (5 bases). The CDR3 loop spans 15 amino acids. Germline V CDR1 and CDR2: SGHVS, FQNEAQ. The germline V and J ends were trimmed by 1 base and 9 bases, with 16 bases remaining between them. CDR3 region: CASSLGGASFAEQFF. The CDR3, as DNA: TGTGCCAGCAGCTTAGGAGGAGCTAGCTTTGCTGAGCAGTTCTTC.

This rearrangement joins TRBV11-3 to TRBJ2-5; 12 bases agree with TRBD1. CDR3 size: 19 residues. Germline values: CDR1 SGHNT, CDR2 YENEEA. Germline trimming cut 5 bases from V and 2 bases from J; bases unmatched to any gene: 15. CDR3 nucleotides: TGTGCCAGCAGCCTCCGGAGGGACAGGGGGCGCGGTAGGCAAGAGACCCAGTACTTC. Amino acid sequence: CASSLRRDRGRGRQETQYF.

Note on this clone: In the same sample, other DNA sequences code for this CDR3. This chain links TRBV7-9 with TRBJ1-5; the match to TRBD1 covers 8 bases. The CDR3 has 14 amino acids. Trimming at V came to 5 bases and at J to 2 bases, leaving 2 bases not matched to a gene. CDR1 SEHNR and CDR2 FQNEAQ come from the germline V gene (reference sequence). The DNA for the CDR3 is TGTGCCAGCAGCCTGACAGGGGGCAATCAGCCCCAGCATTTT. It is translated as CASSLTGGNQPQHF.

The chain employs TRBV7-9 and TRBJ2-1; D gene uncertain. This CDR3 has 14 amino acids. Germline V gene data show CDR1 as SEHNR and CDR2 as FQNEAQ (reference sequence). The V and J ends lost 6 bases and 4 bases respectively, with 13 bases between them. The CDR3 is CASRQTVYYNEQFF. CDR3 bases: TGTGCCAGCAGACAGACGGTTTATTACAATGAGCAGTTCTTC.

This chain uses TRBV27 with TRBJ1-6; the D gene is possibly TRBD1 (5 bases). This CDR3 comprises 15 residues. CDR1 is MNHEY and CDR2 is SMNVEV in the germline V gene (reference sequence). The germline V and J ends were trimmed by 11 bases and 4 bases, with 18 bases remaining between them. CDR3 coding DNA: TGTGCCCGAGCCCTGGGGGGGGAATATAATTCACCCCTCCACTTT. This translates into CARALGGEYNSPLHF.

The J gene is TRBJ1-2, the V gene TRBV11-2; D uncertain. The CDR3 runs 19 residues. Germline V CDR1 and CDR2: SGHAT, FQNNGV. The V gene lost 5 bases and the J gene lost 0 bases, with 25 bases spanning the gap. Here the CDR3 DNA reads TGTGCCAGCAGCCCTATCCCCCGAGGAGGCCGGCGAGCTAACTATGGCTACACCTTC. Translated: CASSPIPRGGRRANYGYTF.

This clone was observed a few times. This rearrangement joins TRBV6-5 to TRBJ2-7; 7 bases agree with TRBD1. Germline values: CDR1 MNHEY, CDR2 SVGAGI. Trimming removed 6 bases from V and 0 bases from J; junction bases left unmatched: 8. The CDR3 length is 15 residues. This CDR3 reads CASSRTGPNSYEQYF. The CDR3 bases are TGTGCCAGCAGCCGGACAGGACCAAACTCCTACGAGCAGTACTTC.

V and J are TRBV7-2 and TRBJ1-6, with a possible D match to TRBD1 (6 bases). The germline V gene encodes CDR1 SGHTA and CDR2 FQGNSA. The CDR3 has 14 amino acids. V was shortened by 3 bases and J by 5 bases, with 8 bases between the two germline ends. The chain's CDR3 is CASSFPGDNSPLHF. The CDR3 DNA reads as TGTGCCAGCAGCTTCCCAGGGGATAATTCACCCCTCCACTTT.

This sequence joins TRBV7-2 and TRBJ2-1; 9 bases fit TRBD2. V dropped 5 bases and J dropped 3; count of bases not matched to a gene: 8. Germline V gene sequence: CDR1 SGHTA, CDR2 FQGNSA. CDR3 length equals 16 residues. This CDR3 is CASSPRTSDLYNEQFF. DNA of the CDR3: TGTGCCAGCAGCCCCCGGACTAGCGATCTCTACAATGAGCAGTTCTTC.

The chain is built from TRBV28 and TRBJ1-1; D gene ambiguous. V lost 3 bases to trimming and J lost 1 base, with 12 bases between them. This CDR3 contains 15 residues. CDR1 is MDHEN and CDR2 is SYDVKM in the germline V gene. The CDR3 reads CASSFLGPTNTEAFF. The CDR3 nucleotides read TGTGCCAGCAGTTTTCTTGGGCCTACGAACACTGAAGCTTTCTTT.

The chain has TRBV19 and TRBJ1-2, with 7 nucleotides matching TRBD1. This CDR3 contains 15 residues. V shed 1 base and J 0 bases; nucleotides not matched to a gene: 2. Germline CDR1 LNHDA, CDR2 SQIVND (reference sequence). CDR3 nucleotide sequence: TGTGCCAGTAGTATAGGGACAGGTTCTAACTATGGCTACACCTTC. As protein: CASSIGTGSNYGYTF.

V gene TRBV10-1 combines with J gene TRBJ2-5, with D uncertain. The germline V and J ends were trimmed by 5 bases and 5 bases, with 12 bases remaining between them. The CDR3 runs 13 residues. The V gene's germline CDR1 is WNHNN and CDR2 SYGVQD (reference sequence). CDR3 sequence reads: CASSSAVVETQYF. CDR3 coding DNA: TGCGCCAGCAGTTCGGCGGTGGTCGAGACCCAGTACTTC.